This T cell receptor (beta chain) was profiled in a study of T cell repertoires in cytomegalovirus infection. Study in general: The public TCR beta signatures pointed to both CMV infection and matching HLA type. Study outcomes and limitations: Cumulated frequencies of public TCR beta families served to identify carriers of CMV plus the relevant HLA. There were HLA-C-restricted CMV-specific TCR beta clonotypes dominating the ex vivo response.

This clonotype was recorded many times. The antigen is not known. Each CDR3 protein is one row after TCRdb ran MiXCR on the reads. The sample gives about 600,000 distinct CDR3 sequences, less than 25% of which show up once; 6.5% to 10% is in the top ten. The TCR was taken from a human donor in good health (CMV status not recorded). Some clones in this sample may be carry-over from other donors' samples. Material: CD8+ T cells from PBMCs.

CDR3 in DNA: TGTGCCAGCAGCTCAGCCCGGGACAGGGGGATTTTCGGTGAAGCTTTCTTT. Translation: CASSSARDRGIFGEAFF. V and J are TRBV7-8 and TRBJ1-1, with 11 positions matching TRBD1. The CDR3 is 17 amino acids. V lost 4 bases and J lost 7; bases outside the gene matches: 14. Germline V lookup: CDR1 SGHVS, CDR2 FQNEAQ.